Below, 18 T cell receptor beta chains from the same sample are listed, as sequenced in a study of blood T cell repertoires in COVID-19. Clones were read by immunoSEQ multiplex PCR, and TCRdb kept only the in-frame ones, dropping some. In the table there are 270,000 or so clones, about 80% of which are singletons. Sequenced: peripheral blood. Every receptor here comes from a human donor in a cohort sampled during active COVID-19.

The chain employs TRBV15 and TRBJ2-7, with TRBD1 as a possible D gene (6 bases). The CDR3 runs to 16 residues. From germline, CDR1 is LNHNV and CDR2 YYDKDF (reference sequence). The V gene lost 4 bases and the J gene lost 0 bases, with 16 bases spanning the gap. CDR3 nucleotide sequence: TGTGCCACCAGCAAGATGGGGGCATCCTTCTCCTACGAGCAGTACTTC. Its translation: CATSKMGASFSYEQYF.

This clone has a handful of counts. The chain joins TRBV28 to TRBJ2-3; 7 bases fit TRBD2. CDR1 is MDHEN, CDR2 SYDVKM, per germline. J lost 0 bases, V lost 2 bases, and 2 bases had no gene match. The CDR3 has 15 amino acids. The DNA for the CDR3 is TGTGCCAGCAGTTTAAGCGGGACTAGCACAGATACGCAGTATTTT. Protein product: CASSLSGTSTDTQYF.

There are a few counts of this clone. The chain joins TRBV19 to TRBJ2-4; maybe TRBD1 (5 bases). Trimming took 3 bases from V and 3 from J, leaving 12 bases between them. Per germline, CDR1 LNHDA and CDR2 SQIVND (reference sequence). The length of the CDR3 is 15 residues. The CDR3 sequence is CASSILGQSKNIQYF. For the CDR3, the DNA is TGTGCCAGTAGTATTTTGGGGCAGAGCAAAAACATTCAGTACTTC.

CDR3 sequence (DNA): TGTGCCAGCAGTCCCACCTCCGGGACTTCCCACTACGAGCAGTACTTC. This encodes CASSPTSGTSHYEQYF. This rearrangement joins TRBV27 to TRBJ2-7, with a weak D call TRBD2 (6 bases). CDR1 is MNHEY, CDR2 SMNVEV, per germline (reference sequence). The ends were cut back, 5 bases at V and 3 bases at J, with 20 bases in the middle. This CDR3 is 16 amino acids long.

The gene calls are TRBV5-6 and TRBJ2-7; possible D gene TRBD2, 6 bases. Germline CDR1 and CDR2: SGHDT and YYEEEE. This CDR3 comprises 14 residues. V lost 4 bases, J lost 7 bases, and 18 bases lay in between. The DNA for the CDR3 is TGTGCCAGCAGCGGAGGTCCCCAAGGGAGGGAGCAGTACTTC. Protein product: CASSGGPQGREQYF. Full variable domain (rest looked up from reference TRBV5-6 and TRBJ2-7): DAGVTQSPTHLIKTRGQQVTLRCSPKSGHDTVSWYQQALGQGPQFIFQYYEEEERQRGNFPDRFSGHQFPNYSSELNVNALLLGDSALYLCASSGGPQGREQYFGPGTRLTVT.

The rearrangement uses TRBV18 and TRBJ2-7, with TRBD2 matching over 7 bases. The CDR3 spans 15 residues. The trim removed 4 bases at V and 2 bases at J, leaving 8 bases unmatched. Germline V lookup: CDR1 KGHSH, CDR2 LQKENI. Here the CDR3 DNA reads TGTGCCAGCTCACGGTGGCGGGAGAACCCCTACGAGCAGTACTTC. Encoded protein: CASSRWRENPYEQYF.

The CDR3 loop reads CASSGLDIREPQHF. CDR3 nucleotide sequence: TGTGCCAGCAGTGGTCTGGACATTAGGGAGCCCCAGCATTTT. The genes are TRBV2 and TRBJ1-5, with a tentative D call TRBD1 (5 bases). The ends were cut back, 4 bases at V and 8 bases at J, with 15 bases in the middle. The CDR3 contains 14 residues. Germline values: CDR1 SNHLY, CDR2 FYNNEI.

CDR3 bases: TGTGCCAGCTCACCGGGACAGGATGGGTTATGGGAGACCCAGTACTTC. It translates to CASSPGQDGLWETQYF. The chain uses TRBV18 and TRBJ2-5, with TRBD1 matching over 8 bases. CDR3 length equals 16 residues. The germline V gene encodes CDR1 KGHSH and CDR2 LQKENI. Germline trimming cut 3 bases from V and 5 bases from J; bases unmatched to any gene: 11.

The genes are TRBV6-1 and TRBJ2-7; D gene ambiguous. The CDR3 is 15 amino acids. V lost 0 bases, J lost 8 bases, and 17 bases lay in between. Germline CDR1 is MNHNS and CDR2 is SASEGT. This CDR3 is CASSEAGWRERQQYF. The DNA of the CDR3 is TGTGCCAGCAGTGAAGCCGGCTGGAGAGAACGGCAGCAGTACTTC.

The CDR3 reads CASSFRAKTGNQAFF. DNA for the CDR3: TGTGCCAGCAGTTTTAGGGCCAAAACAGGAAACCAAGCTTTCTTT. The chain couples TRBV28 to TRBJ1-1, with D tentatively TRBD1 (5 bases). Trimming removed 3 bases from V and 9 bases from J, with 20 bases in between. The CDR3 totals 15 residues. Germline CDR1 MDHEN, CDR2 SYDVKM.

The CDR3, as DNA: TGTGCCAGTAGTATCCCGAGGGCTGCGGGGGGCTACACCTTC. Translated, it gives CASSIPRAAGGYTF. The chain combines TRBV19 with TRBJ1-2; D gene unclear. V lost 3 bases, J lost 8 bases, and 16 bases lay in between. Germline CDR1 is LNHDA and CDR2 is SQIVND (reference sequence). CDR3 length equals 14 residues. Supplemented by reference TRBV19 and TRBJ1-2, the full variable domain reads DGGITQSPKYLFRKEGQNVTLSCEQNLNHDAMYWYRQDPGQGLRLIYYSQIVNDFQKGDIAEGYSVSREKKESFPLTVTSAQKNPTAFYLCASSIPRAAGGYTFGSGTRLTVV.

The chain links TRBV5-6 to TRBJ1-3, with D possibly being TRBD1 (6 bases). The V end lost 4 bases, the J end lost 2 bases, and 10 bases lay between the germline ends. Germline V lookup: CDR1 SGHDT, CDR2 YYEEEE. This CDR3 is 14 amino acids long. Written as DNA, the CDR3 is TGTGCCAGCAGCCCCAGGGGACCTGGAAACACCATATATTTT. Amino acid sequence: CASSPRGPGNTIYF.

The chain employs TRBV19 and TRBJ1-3; the D gene is possibly TRBD1 (5 bases). V gave up 3 bases and J gave up 2 bases, with 11 bases separating them. Germline values: CDR1 LNHDA, CDR2 SQIVND (reference sequence). The CDR3 sequence is 15 residues long. The CDR3 sequence: CASSMGMGPGNTIYF. The CDR3 DNA reads as TGTGCCAGTAGTATGGGTATGGGGCCTGGAAACACCATATATTTT.

The chain is built from TRBV10-3 and TRBJ2-1, with a tentative D call TRBD1 (6 bases). The CDR3 is made up of 15 amino acids. Trimming took off 6 bases at V and 10 bases at J, with 22 bases between the two ends. Germline V gene sequence: CDR1 ENHRY, CDR2 SYGVKD. CDR3 region: CAIRPGSGAPEEQFF. The CDR3 bases are TGTGCCATCAGACCCGGGTCAGGGGCCCCTGAGGAGCAGTTCTTC.

This rearrangement joins TRBV15 to TRBJ2-5; 7 nucleotides line up with TRBD1. The CDR3 extends over 14 amino acids. V trimming: 0 bases; J trimming: 5 bases; junction bases outside the gene matches: 3. The V gene's germline CDR1 is LNHNV and CDR2 YYDKDF (reference sequence). The DNA of the CDR3 is TGTGCCACCAGCAGAGATAGAGGGGGCGAGACCCAGTACTTC. This gives the protein CATSRDRGGETQYF.

The CDR3 here is CASSPYGGNSYEQYF. CDR3 nucleotides: TGTGCCAGCAGTCCATACGGGGGGAACTCCTACGAGCAGTACTTC. This chain joins TRBV27 and TRBJ2-7; 7 nucleotides match TRBD2. This CDR3 region has 15 residues. In germline, CDR1 is MNHEY, CDR2 SMNVEV (reference sequence). With V trimmed by 5 bases and J by 0 bases, 7 bases remained unmatched.

The chain has TRBV7-2 and TRBJ2-1; D is undetermined. The CDR3 loop spans 16 amino acids. The germline V gene encodes CDR1 SGHTA and CDR2 FQGNSA. Trimming took off 0 bases at V and 9 bases at J, with 18 bases between the two ends. The CDR3 loop reads CASSLAPAVRRGEQFF. The CDR3 nucleotides read TGTGCCAGCAGCTTAGCCCCGGCAGTAAGGAGAGGTGAGCAGTTCTTC.

The sample holds a few counts of this clone. V gene TRBV5-1 combines with J gene TRBJ1-2; perhaps TRBD1 as D (5 bases). Germline V lookup: CDR1 SGHRS, CDR2 YFSETQ. This CDR3 is 13 amino acids long. V dropped 0 bases and J dropped 3 bases, with 6 bases sitting between them. Here the CDR3 reads CASSLEGDYGYTF. Written as DNA, the CDR3 is TGCGCCAGCAGCTTGGAAGGGGACTATGGCTACACCTTC.